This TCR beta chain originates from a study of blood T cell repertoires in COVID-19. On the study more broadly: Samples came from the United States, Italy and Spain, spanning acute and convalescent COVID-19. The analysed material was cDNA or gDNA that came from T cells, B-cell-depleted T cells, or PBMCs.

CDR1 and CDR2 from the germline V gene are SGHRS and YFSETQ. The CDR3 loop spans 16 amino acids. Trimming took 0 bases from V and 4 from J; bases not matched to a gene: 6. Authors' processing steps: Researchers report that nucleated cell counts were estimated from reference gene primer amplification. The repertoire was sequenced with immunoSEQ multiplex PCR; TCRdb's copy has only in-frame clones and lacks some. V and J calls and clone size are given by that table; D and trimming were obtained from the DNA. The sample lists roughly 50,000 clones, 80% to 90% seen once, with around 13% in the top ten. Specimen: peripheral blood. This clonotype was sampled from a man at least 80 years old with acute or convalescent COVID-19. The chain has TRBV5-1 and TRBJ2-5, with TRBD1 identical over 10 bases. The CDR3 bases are TGCGCCAGCAGCTTGGGATCGACAGGGGGCTCAGAGACCCAGTACTTC. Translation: CASSLGSTGGSETQYF.